This TCR beta chain was observed in a study of Graves' ophthalmopathy and Graves' hyperthyroidism. Overall study findings and caveats: A majority of expanded thyroid clonotypes exceeding 0.001 frequency were likewise present in blood.

Trimming removed 6 bases from V and 0 bases from J, with 11 bases in between. This CDR3 is built from 14 residues. CDR1 SQVTM and CDR2 ANQGSEA come from the germline V gene. Newly diagnosed, the hyperthyroidism patients had under 2 months' duration and were aged 18 to 65. The diagnostic workup employed clinical symptoms, serum thyroxine, TRAb, thyroid ultrasound and orbital computed tomography. The table lists this clonotype with many counts. The antigen remains unidentified. From RNA, the CDR3 regions of TCR beta chains were amplified and sequenced. HTBI-primed RT-PCR formed the first round, and a multiplex PCR formed the second. TCRdb recomputed calls from the multiplex PCR reads with MiXCR, one row per CDR3 protein. The data contain 500,000 to 700,000 distinct CDR3 sequences, roughly 20% of them singletons.

The sample consisted of peripheral blood. The rearrangement joins TRBV29-1 to TRBJ2-2, with D unclear. The source of this sequence is a woman between 18 and 29 years old with stable Graves' hyperthyroidism. Some clones in this sample may be carry-over from other donors' samples. CDR3 residues: CSVTRDSNTGELFF. The CDR3 nucleotides read TGCAGCGTAACTCGCGACTCGAACACCGGGGAGCTGTTTTTT.